A selection of T cell receptor beta chains follows, all from one sample in a study of T cells expressing NK-cell markers. TCRdb re-called the 5' RACE reads and shows each CDR3 protein once, DNA omitted. The sample includes about 390,000 distinct CDR3 sequences. Sequencing used blood T cells: a sorted CD56 or NKG2C T cell subset, CD4+ or CD8+ T cells, or bulk PBMC T cells (not recorded which). The origin of the receptors is a woman between 45 and 65 years old in good health. The CDR3 runs from the conserved cysteine through the conserved F or W.

J: TRBJ2-1; V: TRBV7-8; CDR3: CASSLGVGDFSYNEQFF
J: TRBJ1-6; V: TRBV29-1; CDR3: CSVAGTPDGSPLHF
J: TRBJ2-3; V: TRBV6-1; CDR3: CASSELAGLPDTQYF
J: TRBJ2-1; V: TRBV6-2/TRBV6-3; CDR3: CASSYKFGLAGDGGWNEQFF
J: TRBJ2-3; V: TRBV4-1; CDR3: CASSPVGTSTDTQYF
J: TRBJ2-1; V: TRBV4-1; CDR3: CASSPTQGGEFF
J: TRBJ2-1; V: TRBV12-3/TRBV12-4; CDR3: CASSRRGGGLAGDTYNEQFF
J: TRBJ2-7; V: TRBV19; CDR3: CASSTVAGEYEQYF
J: TRBJ2-1; V: TRBV2; CDR3: CASLGLAGGREQFF
J: TRBJ1-5; V: TRBV2; CDR3: CASSSRTGDQPQHF
J: TRBJ1-6; V: TRBV5-1; CDR3: CASSPYRASNSPLHF
J: TRBJ2-3; V: TRBV20-1; CDR3: CSAPTKDTQYF
J: TRBJ2-3; V: TRBV10-3; CDR3: CAISEAAGATDTQYF
J: TRBJ2-5; V: TRBV29-1; CDR3: CSVTHKVPRTQETQYF
J: TRBJ1-1; V: TRBV10-1; CDR3: CASSPNRDPRGEAFF
J: TRBJ2-5; V: TRBV24-1; CDR3: CATSTPGGDVQEETQYF
J: TRBJ2-2; V: TRBV11-2; CDR3: CASSADSPGELFF
J: TRBJ1-1; V: TRBV7-9; CDR3: CASSKGQERTEAFF
J: TRBJ2-6; V: TRBV4-2; CDR3: CASSQDHGANVLTF
J: TRBJ2-7; V: TRBV20-1; CDR3: CSARDGREGWEQYF
J: TRBJ2-7; V: TRBV20-1; CDR3: CSALQGLHYEQYF
J: TRBJ2-1; V: TRBV11-2; CDR3: CASTVGLAGVYEQFF
J: TRBJ2-1; V: TRBV29-1; CDR3: CSALPGPLRNEQFF
J: TRBJ1-2; V: TRBV29-1; CDR3: CSVETRGVNYGYTF
J: TRBJ1-2; V: TRBV20-1; CDR3: CSARVGGSGEKNYGYTF
J: TRBJ2-1; V: TRBV7-8; CDR3: CASSRTSGRGSSYNEQFF
J: TRBJ2-5; V: TRBV11-2; CDR3: CASSLEGGATQYF
J: TRBJ2-1; V: TRBV11-2; CDR3: CASSRDRYNEQFF
J: TRBJ2-1; V: TRBV20-1; CDR3: CVMWADRYNEQFF
J: TRBJ2-1; V: TRBV6-5; CDR3: CASSYPNRGFYNEQFF
J: TRBJ2-5; V: TRBV28; CDR3: CASSLRPRETQYF
J: TRBJ1-6; V: TRBV7-8; CDR3: CASSLRGAVSSPLHF